This record concerns one TCR beta chain sequence. This clonotype was seen repeatedly, ten times or more. Its antigen specificity is not known. No base-level quality is on record; no much larger clone is a single base apart. The CDR3 numbers 19 residues from cysteine through phenylalanine. The read is trimmed to its CDR3 DNA, 57 bases read in frame from base 1. The germline V gene gives CDR1 as SGHRS and CDR2 as YFSETQ. Trimming removed 6 bases from V and 0 bases from J, leaving 22 bases between the germline ends. This record comes from a study of neurological immune-mediated disorders (dated by TCRdb to the late 2010s). For the study in its entirety: Among the approximately 34 multiple sclerosis patients, approximately 30 had relapsing-remitting MS and 3 had secondary progressive MS. Using UMI-based sequencing, the study compared peripheral blood TCR-beta repertoires from patients with HTLV-I-associated myelopathy (HAM/TSP), patients with multiple sclerosis, and healthy controls. The approximately 110 TCR-beta libraries included longitudinal samples, technical triplicates and paired sorted CD4+ and CD8+ T-cell subsets alongside PBMC samples. The cohort included around 70 subjects: roughly 15 with HAM/TSP, approximately 35 with multiple sclerosis, and 20 or so healthy controls. What the authors observed across the whole study: TCR clonal expansion was highest in HAM/TSP patients and lowest in MS patients, with MS patients falling below even healthy controls. In a phylogenetic analysis, the repertoires of 18 out of 34 MS patients fell into a single cluster of related CDR3 sequences, pointing to a possible signature at the repertoire level. The MS cluster showed no association with clinical or MRI features, and the authors stated that larger cohorts are needed. No identical CDR3 amino acid sequences were shared among expanded clones across subjects, suggesting private TCR-beta repertoires in all groups.

To synthesize cDNA, template-switch 5'RACE was performed with a primer carrying a 10-nucleotide random unique molecular identifier so that each TCR transcript was tagged. Over 200 million TCR-beta sequences, covering 15-18 subjects, were produced in each sequencing run. Total RNA was extracted with the RNeasy kit. The KAPA Real-time Library Amplification kit was used to amplify TCR-beta VDJ regions with primers for the TCR constant region and the 5'RACE anchor. Sample indexes and Illumina adaptors were added in a first PCR, after which library yield was increased in a second PCR. After purification with Ampure beads, the TCR product of roughly 650 bp was size-selected on a 2% E-gel SizeSelection system. Before pooling, library quality was checked on a Bioanalyzer, concentration was measured with Qubit, and libraries were quantified with the Kapa Library Quantification kit. Libraries were sequenced paired-end 2 x 150 bp on an Illumina HiSeq 2500. To increase sequence diversity, about 23-30% phiX was spiked into each library pool. As for the authors' bioinformatics: Quality-filtered reads were processed with the UMI-based MiGEC pipeline, which removed over 90% of raw TCR sequences during error correction. IMGT germline references were used for aligning VDJ genes, and each clonotype was defined as a unique CDR3 amino acid sequence together with its V-J genes. Clonal expansion, Shannon diversity and CDR3 relatedness were evaluated with VDJtools (CalcPairwiseDistances, ClusterSamples), while phylogenetic trees were built in CLCbio workbench. Clones with at least 8 unique UMIs were defined as expanded, with this threshold being based on coefficient-of-variation modelling across technical triplicates. Clones were called with MiXCR by TCRdb after fastp trimmed the public reads at Q25, and only in-frame beta chains were retained. Here each entry gathers all rows of one CDR3 protein and keeps the most common genes and DNA. The V and J calls and clone size are TCRdb's, not the authors'. Recorded for this sample are 52,000 or so distinct CDR3 sequences; over 3.5% of them occurred a single time. The ten largest account for about 1.9% of the sample.

Sorted-subset TCR libraries were prepared from about a million sorted CD4+ or CD8+ T cells. Multiple sclerosis patients were enrolled in a US clinical protocol evaluating disease progression by magnetic resonance imaging. Peripheral blood was subjected to Ficoll-Hypaque density gradient centrifugation to isolate PBMCs, which were then cryopreserved in liquid nitrogen. The study also sequenced paired sorted CD4+ and CD8+ subsets from healthy controls, HAM/TSP patients and MS patients. The sample was CD4+ T cells from blood. The chain is encoded by TRBV5-1 joined to TRBJ2-6; the D call is possibly TRBD1 or TRBD2, each sharing 5 bases. The source of this sequence is a woman in her thirties or forties with multiple sclerosis. CDR3 region: CASTHGTAAISSGANVLTF. The sequenced DNA is TGCGCCAGCACCCATGGGACCGCGGCCATCTCCTCTGGGGCCAACGTCCTGACTTTC.